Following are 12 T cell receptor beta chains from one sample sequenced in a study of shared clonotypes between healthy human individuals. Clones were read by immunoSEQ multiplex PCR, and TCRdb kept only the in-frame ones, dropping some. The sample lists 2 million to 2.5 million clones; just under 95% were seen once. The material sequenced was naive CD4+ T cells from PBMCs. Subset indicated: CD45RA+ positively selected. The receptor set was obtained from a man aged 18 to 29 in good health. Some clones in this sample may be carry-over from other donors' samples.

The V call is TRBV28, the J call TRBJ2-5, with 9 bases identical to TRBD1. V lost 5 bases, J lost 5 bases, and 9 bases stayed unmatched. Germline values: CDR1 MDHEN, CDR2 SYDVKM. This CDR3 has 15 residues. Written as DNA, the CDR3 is TGTGCCAGCAGTGCTCCGGGACAGGGTTCTGAGACCCAGTACTTC. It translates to CASSAPGQGSETQYF.

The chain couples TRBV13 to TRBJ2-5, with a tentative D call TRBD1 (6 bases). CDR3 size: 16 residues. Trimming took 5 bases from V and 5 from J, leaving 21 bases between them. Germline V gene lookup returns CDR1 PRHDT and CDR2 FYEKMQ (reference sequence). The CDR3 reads CASSGLRTARKETQYF. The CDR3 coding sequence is TGTGCCAGCAGCGGGCTAAGGACAGCACGAAAGGAGACCCAGTACTTC.

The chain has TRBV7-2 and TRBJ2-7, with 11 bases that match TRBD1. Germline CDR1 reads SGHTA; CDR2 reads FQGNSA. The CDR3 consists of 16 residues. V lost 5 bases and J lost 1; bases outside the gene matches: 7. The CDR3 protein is CASSPQGTGGSYEQYF. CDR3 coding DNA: TGTGCCAGCAGCCCCCAAGGGACAGGGGGATCCTACGAGCAGTACTTC.

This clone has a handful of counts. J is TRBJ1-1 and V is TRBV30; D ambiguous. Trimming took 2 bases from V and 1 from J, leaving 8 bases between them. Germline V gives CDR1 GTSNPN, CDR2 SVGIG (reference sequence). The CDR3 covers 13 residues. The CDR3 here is CAWSWTKNTEAFF. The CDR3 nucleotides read TGTGCCTGGAGTTGGACGAAGAACACTGAAGCTTTCTTT.

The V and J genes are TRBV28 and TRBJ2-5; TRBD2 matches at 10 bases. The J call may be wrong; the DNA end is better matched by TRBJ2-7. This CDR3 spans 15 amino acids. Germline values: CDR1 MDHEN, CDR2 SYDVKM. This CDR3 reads CASRLSGRASYEQYF. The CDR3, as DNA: TGTGCCAGCAGACTCAGCGGGAGGGCCTCCTACGAGCAGTACTTC.

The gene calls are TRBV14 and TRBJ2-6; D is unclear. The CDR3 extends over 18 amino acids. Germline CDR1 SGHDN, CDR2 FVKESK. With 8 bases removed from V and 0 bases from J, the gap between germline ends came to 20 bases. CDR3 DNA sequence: TGTGCCAGCGCCCGTGGACGTAGATCTAGCTCTGGGGCCAACGTCCTGACTTTC. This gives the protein CASARGRRSSSGANVLTF.

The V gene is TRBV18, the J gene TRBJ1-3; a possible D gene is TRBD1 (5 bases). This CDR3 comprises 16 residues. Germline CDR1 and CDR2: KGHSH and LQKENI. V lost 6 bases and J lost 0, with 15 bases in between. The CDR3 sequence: CASSPGGGNSGNTIYF. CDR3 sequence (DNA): TGTGCCAGCTCCCCCGGTGGGGGAAACTCTGGAAACACCATATATTTT.

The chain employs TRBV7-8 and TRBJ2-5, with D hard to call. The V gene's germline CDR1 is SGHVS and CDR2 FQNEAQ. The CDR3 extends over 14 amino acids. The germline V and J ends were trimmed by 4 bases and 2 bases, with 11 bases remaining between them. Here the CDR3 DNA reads TGTGCCAGCAGCTCCCTGACGGTACAAGAGACCCAGTACTTC. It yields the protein CASSSLTVQETQYF.

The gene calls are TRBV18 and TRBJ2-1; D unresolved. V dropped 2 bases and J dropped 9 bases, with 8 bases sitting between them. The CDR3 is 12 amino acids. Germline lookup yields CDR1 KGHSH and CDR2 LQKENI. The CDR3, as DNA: TGTGCCAGCTCACCAATCAGGAGTGAGCAGTTCTTC. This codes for CASSPIRSEQFF.

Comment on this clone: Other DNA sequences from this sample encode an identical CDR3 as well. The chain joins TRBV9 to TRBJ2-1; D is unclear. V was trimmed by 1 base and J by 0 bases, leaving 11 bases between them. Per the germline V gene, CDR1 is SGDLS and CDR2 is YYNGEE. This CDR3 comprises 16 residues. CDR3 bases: TGTGCCAGCAGCGTATTGGGCTCGAGCTCCTACAATGAGCAGTTCTTC. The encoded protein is CASSVLGSSSYNEQFF.

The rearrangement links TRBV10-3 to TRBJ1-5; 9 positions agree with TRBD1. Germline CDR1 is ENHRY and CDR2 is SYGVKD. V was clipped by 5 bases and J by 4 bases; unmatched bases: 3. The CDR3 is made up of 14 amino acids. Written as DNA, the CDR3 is TGTGCCATCAGTCCGGGACAGGGAAATCAGCCCCAGCATTTT. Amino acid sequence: CAISPGQGNQPQHF.

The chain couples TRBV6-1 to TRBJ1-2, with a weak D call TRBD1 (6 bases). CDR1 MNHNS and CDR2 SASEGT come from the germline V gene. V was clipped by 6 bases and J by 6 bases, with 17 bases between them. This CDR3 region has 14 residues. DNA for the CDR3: TGTGCCAGCAGCCGGGACACTTTCGCGGATGGCTACACCTTC. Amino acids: CASSRDTFADGYTF.